The sequence of this T cell receptor beta chain was determined in a study of identical twins. Notes on the study in general: Within twin pairs, the out-of-frame alpha sequences they shared showed excess low generation probability.

Template switching (which added a universal primer site) was used, and cDNA carried unique molecular identifiers. MiXCR was run by TCRdb on the 5' RACE reads, yielding one entry per CDR3 protein. The data show about 730,000 distinct CDR3 sequences, with less than 25% seen just once and more than 4% held by the top ten. Of note for this clonotype: Its target is not known.

Trimming at V came to 7 bases and at J to 3 bases, leaving 7 bases not matched to a gene. The CDR3 loop spans 14 amino acids. A further study also used this sample, focusing on T cells expressing NK-cell markers. As that report states: Sorted CD3+CD56+NKG2C+, CD3+CD56+NKG2C- and CD3+CD56-NKG2C+ T cells supplied TCR beta repertoires. Serological testing identified most of the eight sequenced donors as HCMV-seropositive and one as seronegative.

This clonotype was sampled from a woman aged 18-29 years in good health. The chain employs TRBV12-3 or TRBV12-4 and TRBJ2-3, with 7 bases fitting TRBD2. The sample taken for sequencing was PBMCs. CDR3 sequence reads: CASTGGSGTDTQYF. The CDR3 nucleotides read TGTGCCAGCACTGGCGGGAGTGGGACAGATACGCAGTATTTT.